This T cell receptor beta chain was found in a study of T cell changes during pregnancy in multiple sclerosis. This clone was counted a few times. The repertoire was sequenced with immunoSEQ multiplex PCR; TCRdb's copy has only in-frame clones and lacks some. The sample consists of 100,000 or so clones, roughly nine tenths of them appearing once. With 2 bases clipped from V and 8 bases from J, the junction kept 5 bases outside the gene matches. Germline V gene data show CDR1 as SEHNR and CDR2 as FQNEAQ (reference sequence). There are 15 residues in the CDR3. Sequencing was performed on peripheral blood, taken in the second trimester of pregnancy. This TCR was sampled from a female donor in good health, enrolled as a control in a pregnancy study. V and J are TRBV7-9 and TRBJ1-6, with 8 bases lining up with TRBD1. The CDR3 DNA follows: TGTGCCAGCAGCTTACAGTCACAGGGGGATTCACCCCTCCACTTT. It is translated as CASSLQSQGDSPLHF. The full variable domain, its missing parts supplied by reference TRBV7-9 and TRBJ1-6, is DTGVSQNPRHKITKRGQNVTFRCDPISEHNRLYWYRQTLGQGPEFLTYFQNEAQLEKSRLLSDRFSAERPKGSFSTLEIQRTEQGDSAMYLCASSLQSQGDSPLHFGNGTRLTVT.